This is a list of T cell receptor beta chains from one sample in a study of T cell responses to AZD1222 COVID-19 vaccine. TCRdb keeps only in-frame clones here, not all; method: immunoSEQ multiplex PCR. The sample records about 270,000 clones, roughly 93% being singletons. This material consisted of peripheral blood, taken 28 days after the second AZD1222 dose. All receptors come from an adult who received the AZD1222 COVID-19 vaccine. Both conserved end residues are part of each CDR3. Each record gives: V gene, clone size, J gene, D gene, CDR3 protein, CDR3 DNA. The D gene is left open where the match is weak. A clone size is listed for some rows: how often the clone was seen (once, few, many), or a class if it is expanded.

TRBV28,.,TRBJ1-1,TRBD1,CASSLPRQGDTEAFF,TGTGCCAGCAGTCTCCCCCGGCAGGGGGACACTGAAGCTTTCTTT
TRBV6-5,.,TRBJ1-1,.,CASTLPNNEAFF,TGTGCCAGCACGCTCCCTAATAATGAAGCTTTCTTT
TRBV3-1/TRBV3-2,.,TRBJ2-7,.,CASSPAVSSYEQYF,TGTGCCAGCAGCCCAGCGGTAAGCTCCTACGAGCAGTACTTC
TRBV2,.,TRBJ1-3,.,CASSEESGNTIYF,TGTGCCAGCAGTGAAGAATCTGGAAACACCATATATTTT
TRBV5-4,.,TRBJ2-7,TRBD1,CATKQPGTGPFDEQYF,TGTGCCACCAAGCAGCCCGGGACAGGGCCCTTCGACGAGCAGTACTTC
TRBV12-3/TRBV12-4,.,TRBJ2-5,.,CASRKDVVETQYF,TGTGCCAGCAGAAAAGACGTTGTGGAGACCCAGTACTTC
TRBV7-2,.,TRBJ2-1,.,CASSWMGNNEQFF,TGTGCCAGCAGCTGGATGGGGAACAATGAGCAGTTCTTC
TRBV4-2,.,TRBJ2-3,.,CASSQEFPGADTQYF,TGTGCCAGCAGCCAAGAATTCCCGGGTGCTGATACGCAGTATTTT
TRBV5-1,.,TRBJ2-4,.,CASSGGSKNIQYF,TGCGCCAGCAGTGGGGGCTCCAAAAACATTCAGTACTTC
TRBV18,.,TRBJ2-1,TRBD1,CASSPGQYNEQFF,TGTGCCAGCTCACCGGGACAGTACAATGAGCAGTTCTTC
TRBV5-1,.,TRBJ1-6,.,CASSLVGRLHSYNSPLHF,TGCGCCAGCAGCTTGGTGGGCAGGCTGCACTCCTATAATTCACCCCTCCACTTT
TRBV9,.,TRBJ2-1,TRBD2,CASSVRVRGGEQFF,TGTGCCAGCAGCGTAAGGGTGCGGGGGGGCGAGCAGTTCTTC
TRBV2,.,TRBJ1-4,TRBD1,CASTGPRTGGFNEKLFF,TGTGCCAGCACCGGACCTAGGACAGGGGGCTTTAATGAAAAACTGTTTTTT
TRBV4-3,.,TRBJ1-1,.,CASSQVGQNTEAFF,TGCGCCAGCAGCCAAGTGGGGCAGAACACTGAAGCTTTCTTT
TRBV29-1,.,TRBJ1-4,.,CSATGADEKLFF,TGCAGCGCGACGGGGGCGGATGAAAAACTGTTTTTT
TRBV21-1,.,TRBJ2-7,.,CASDGRGYEQYF,TGTGCCAGCGACGGCAGGGGGTACGAGCAGTACTTC
TRBV7-2,.,TRBJ1-2,.,CASSLVRQNYGYTF,TGTGCCAGCAGCTTAGTACGACAGAACTATGGCTACACCTTC
TRBV7-9,.,TRBJ2-7,.,CASSLSFGEQYF,TGTGCCAGCAGCCTCAGTTTTGGAGAGCAGTACTTC
TRBV19,.,TRBJ2-7,.,CASSIQGTNSYEQYF,TGTGCCAGTAGTATCCAGGGGACAAACTCCTACGAGCAGTACTTC
TRBV6-1,.,TRBJ2-6,.,CASSEGTSGANVLTF,TGTGCCAGCAGCGAGGGAACCTCTGGGGCCAACGTCCTGACTTTC
TRBV4-1,.,TRBJ1-3,.,CASSQDGQGNTIYF,TGCGCCAGCAGCCAAGATGGCCAGGGAAACACCATATATTTT
TRBV2,.,TRBJ1-1,.,CASGVRGGNTEAFF,TGTGCCAGCGGTGTCAGGGGAGGGAACACTGAAGCTTTCTTT
TRBV28,.,TRBJ1-3,.,CASSFRSAHTIYF,TGTGCCAGCAGTTTTCGGTCCGCGCACACCATATATTTT
TRBV7-8,.,TRBJ1-6,TRBD1,CASSTRQGVNSPLHF,TGTGCCAGCAGCACCCGACAGGGAGTCAATTCACCCCTCCACTTT
TRBV6-2/TRBV6-3,.,TRBJ2-7,TRBD1,CASSRGQGSYEQYF,TGTGCCAGCAGTAGGGGGCAGGGGTCCTACGAGCAGTACTTC
TRBV21-1,.,TRBJ1-4,.,CASSKATLGEKLFF,TGTGCCAGCAGCAAAGCGACACTAGGTGAAAAACTGTTTTTT
TRBV18,.,TRBJ2-7,.,CASSPPGGREQYF,TGTGCCAGCTCACCACCGGGGGGTCGCGAGCAGTACTTC
TRBV7-9,once,TRBJ1-6,TRBD1,CASVGTDSNSPLHF,TGTGCGTCCGTGGGGACAGACTCTAATTCACCCCTCCACTTT
TRBV6-5,.,TRBJ2-7,.,CASSPLRAGPEEQYF,TGTGCCAGCAGTCCCCTCCGGGCGGGACCTGAAGAGCAGTACTTC
TRBV18,.,TRBJ2-7,.,CASSTQIQSSYEQYF,TGTGCCAGCTCAACGCAGATACAGAGCTCCTACGAGCAGTACTTC
TRBV5-1,.,TRBJ2-1,TRBD2,CASTRGTSTYNEQFF,TGCGCCAGCACCCGCGGGACTAGCACCTACAATGAGCAGTTCTTC
TRBV28,.,TRBJ2-5,.,CASSASGHLGETQYF,TGTGCCAGCAGTGCCTCGGGACATTTAGGGGAGACCCAGTACTTC
TRBV9,.,TRBJ1-1,TRBD1,CASSSIGGQGAINTEAFF,TGTGCCAGCAGCTCCATAGGCGGGCAGGGGGCCATCAACACTGAAGCTTTCTTT
TRBV7-2,.,TRBJ2-1,.,CASSLGTTHNEQFF,TGTGCCAGCAGCTTAGGGACTACCCACAATGAGCAGTTCTTC
TRBV11-2,.,TRBJ1-1,.,CASLRTGNTEAFF,TGTGCCAGCTTAAGGACGGGGAACACTGAAGCTTTCTTT
TRBV21-1,.,TRBJ2-5,.,CVHSGGTQETQYF,TGTGTACACAGCGGGGGGACTCAAGAGACCCAGTACTTC
TRBV9,.,TRBJ2-7,.,CASSVASENYEQYF,TGTGCCAGCAGCGTAGCGTCCGAAAACTACGAGCAGTACTTC
TRBV6-2/TRBV6-3,.,TRBJ1-5,.,CASSPWGVSNQPQHF,TGTGCCAGCAGCCCGTGGGGGGTTAGCAATCAGCCCCAGCATTTT
TRBV5-1,.,TRBJ2-7,TRBD1,CASHWDGQGSEQYF,TGCGCCAGCCATTGGGACGGACAGGGGTCCGAGCAGTACTTC
TRBV27,.,TRBJ1-2,.,CASSLSLRDYGYTF,TGTGCCAGCAGTTTATCACTTCGGGACTATGGCTACACCTTC
TRBV19,.,TRBJ2-7,.,CASSMAQGSYEQYF,TGTGCCAGTAGTATGGCACAGGGCTCCTACGAGCAGTACTTC
TRBV5-1,.,TRBJ1-1,.,CASSLGASLPTEAFF,TGCGCCAGCAGCTTGGGGGCCTCACTTCCCACTGAAGCTTTCTTT